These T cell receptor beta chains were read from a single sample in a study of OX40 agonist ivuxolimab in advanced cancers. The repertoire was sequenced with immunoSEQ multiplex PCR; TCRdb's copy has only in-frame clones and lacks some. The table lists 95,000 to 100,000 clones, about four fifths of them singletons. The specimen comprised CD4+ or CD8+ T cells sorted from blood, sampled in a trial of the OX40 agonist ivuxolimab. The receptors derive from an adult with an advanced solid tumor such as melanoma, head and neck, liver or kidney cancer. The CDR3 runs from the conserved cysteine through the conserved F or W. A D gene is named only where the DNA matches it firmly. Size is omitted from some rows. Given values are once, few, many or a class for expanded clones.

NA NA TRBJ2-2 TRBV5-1 CASSFGGDTGELFF TGCGCCAGCAGCTTTGGAGGGGACACCGGGGAGCTGTTTTTT
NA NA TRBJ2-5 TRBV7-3 CASSLSGSGQETQYF TGTGCCAGCAGCTTAAGCGGCAGCGGACAAGAGACCCAGTACTTC
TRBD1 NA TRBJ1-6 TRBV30 CAWSTQGGYNSPLHF TGTGCCTGGAGTACACAGGGGGGTTATAATTCACCCCTCCACTTT
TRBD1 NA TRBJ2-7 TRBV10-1 CASRNRDREHYEQYF TGCGCCAGCAGGAACCGGGACAGGGAGCACTACGAGCAGTACTTC
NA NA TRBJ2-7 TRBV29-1 CSVRDFLEQYF TGCAGCGTCCGGGACTTTCTCGAGCAGTACTTC
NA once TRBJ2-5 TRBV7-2 CASSLITETQYF TGTGCCAGCAGCTTAATAACGGAGACCCAGTACTTC
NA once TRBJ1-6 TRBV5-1 CASSPEGTNNSPLHF TGCGCCAGCAGCCCTGAGGGCACCAATAATTCACCCCTCCACTTT
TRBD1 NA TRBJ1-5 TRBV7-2 CASSPGQANQPQHF TGTGCCAGCAGCCCCGGACAGGCCAATCAGCCCCAGCATTTT
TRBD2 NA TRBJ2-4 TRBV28 CASSIWTSGSGNIQYF TGTGCCAGCAGTATTTGGACTAGCGGGAGTGGTAACATTCAGTACTTC
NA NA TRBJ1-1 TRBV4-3 CASSQDLGRATEAFF TGCGCCAGCAGCCAAGATTTAGGCAGGGCTACTGAAGCTTTCTTT
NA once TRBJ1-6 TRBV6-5 CASGRGNSPLHF TGTGCCAGCGGGCGGGGGAATTCACCCCTCCACTTT
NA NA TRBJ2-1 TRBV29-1 CSVDPGLGNEQFF TGCAGCGTTGACCCGGGACTCGGTAATGAGCAGTTCTTC
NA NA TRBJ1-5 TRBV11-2 CASSLNQGSINQPQHF TGTGCCAGCAGCTTGAATCAGGGGTCAATCAATCAGCCCCAGCATTTT
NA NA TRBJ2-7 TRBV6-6 CASSPRDSLYEQYF TGTGCCAGCAGCCCACGGGACTCACTCTACGAGCAGTACTTC
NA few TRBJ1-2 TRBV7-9 CASTPWVGGYTF TGTGCCAGCACCCCGTGGGTTGGAGGCTACACCTTC
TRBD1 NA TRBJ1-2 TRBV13 CASSPRQGARVDGYTF TGTGCCAGCAGCCCCCGACAGGGGGCAAGAGTCGATGGCTACACCTTC
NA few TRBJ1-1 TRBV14 CASSQADGAFF TGTGCCAGCAGCCAAGCGGACGGGGCTTTCTTT
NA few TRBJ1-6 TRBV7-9 CASTSTIPNSPLHF TGTGCCAGCACCTCAACGATCCCTAATTCACCCCTCCACTTT
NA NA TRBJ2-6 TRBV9 CASSAFSGANVLTF TGTGCCAGCAGCGCTTTCTCTGGGGCCAACGTCCTGACTTTC
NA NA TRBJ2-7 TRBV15 CATSIQGRLFYEQYF TGTGCCACCAGCATCCAGGGAAGGCTCTTCTACGAGCAGTACTTC
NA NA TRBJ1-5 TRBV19 CASTFVGVNQPQHF TGTGCCAGTACGTTCGTAGGGGTTAATCAGCCCCAGCATTTT
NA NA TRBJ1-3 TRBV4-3 CASSQDHRGEKASGNTIYF TGCGCCAGCAGCCAAGATCATAGGGGGGAGAAAGCCTCGGGAAACACCATATATTTT
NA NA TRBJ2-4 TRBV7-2 CASSLAGLPNIQYF TGTGCCAGCAGCTTAGCGGGACTCCCAAACATTCAGTACTTC
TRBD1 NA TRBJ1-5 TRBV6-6 CASSDRVRGQPQHF TGTGCCAGCAGTGACAGGGTAAGAGGGCAGCCCCAGCATTTT
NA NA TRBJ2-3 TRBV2 CASQPLASASIFTDTQYF TGTGCCAGCCAACCATTAGCTAGCGCCTCAATATTCACAGATACGCAGTATTTT
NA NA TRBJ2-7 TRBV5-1 CASSLYQGSDEQYF TGCGCCAGCAGCTTGTATCAGGGGTCCGACGAGCAGTACTTC
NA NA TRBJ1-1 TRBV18 CASSYSRGTEAFF TGTGCCAGCTCATATAGCCGAGGCACTGAAGCTTTCTTT
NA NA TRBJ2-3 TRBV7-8 CASSIIRGVSDTQYF TGTGCCAGCAGCATAATAAGGGGGGTCTCAGATACGCAGTATTTT
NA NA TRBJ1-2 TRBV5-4 CASSLGTVAEGYTF TGTGCCAGCAGCTTGGGGACAGTCGCGGAGGGCTACACCTTC
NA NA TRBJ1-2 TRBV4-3 CASSQGYGVGPIYGYTF TGCGCCAGCAGCCAAGGGTACGGGGTCGGGCCGATATATGGCTACACCTTC
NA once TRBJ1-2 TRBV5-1 CASSSTGLNGYTF TGCGCCAGCAGCTCGACAGGACTAAATGGCTACACCTTC
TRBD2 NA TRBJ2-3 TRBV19 CASSITSGGPNTQYF TGTGCCAGTAGTATTACTAGCGGAGGCCCTAATACGCAGTATTTT
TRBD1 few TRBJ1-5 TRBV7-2 CASSTRQGDQPQHF TGTGCCAGCAGCACCCGACAGGGAGATCAGCCCCAGCATTTT
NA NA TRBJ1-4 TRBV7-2 CASSLGGALSNEKLFF TGTGCCAGCAGCTTAGGGGGGGCGCTTAGTAATGAAAAACTGTTTTTT
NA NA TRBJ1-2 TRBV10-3 CAISEGGYGYTF TGTGCCATCAGTGAGGGGGGCTATGGCTACACCTTC
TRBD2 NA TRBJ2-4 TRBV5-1 CASSLNPGLAGAAKNIQYF TGCGCCAGCAGCCTTAATCCCGGACTAGCGGGAGCAGCCAAAAACATTCAGTACTTC
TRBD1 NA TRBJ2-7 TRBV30 CAWSRDSAYEQYF TGTGCCTGGAGTCGGGACAGCGCCTACGAGCAGTACTTC
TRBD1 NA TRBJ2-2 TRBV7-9 CASSLARDRNTGELFF TGTGCCAGCAGCTTAGCTAGGGACAGGAACACCGGGGAGCTGTTTTTT
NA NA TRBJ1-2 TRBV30 CAWSFVNYGYTF TGTGCCTGGAGTTTTGTCAACTATGGCTACACCTTC
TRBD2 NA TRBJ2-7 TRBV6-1 CASSEGGRELYEQYF TGTGCCAGCAGTGAAGGCGGGCGGGAGTTGTACGAGCAGTACTTC
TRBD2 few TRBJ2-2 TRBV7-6 CASSLVTTSAGDGELFF TGTGCCAGCAGCTTAGTAACTACTTCAGCGGGAGACGGGGAGCTGTTTTTT
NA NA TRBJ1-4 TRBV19 CASRNKGPSEKLFF TGTGCCAGTAGGAATAAGGGACCGAGTGAAAAACTGTTTTTT
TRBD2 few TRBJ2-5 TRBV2 CASNRAGGPQETQYF TGTGCCAGCAACAGAGCGGGAGGGCCCCAAGAGACCCAGTACTTC
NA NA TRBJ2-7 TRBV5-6 CASSLDGLVTGEQYF TGTGCCAGCAGCTTGGACGGGCTGGTTACGGGGGAGCAGTACTTC
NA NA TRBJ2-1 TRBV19 CASTSPYNEQFF TGTGCCAGTACGAGCCCCTACAATGAGCAGTTCTTC